A selection of T cell receptor beta chains follows, all from one sample in a study of blood T cell repertoires in COVID-19. The repertoire was sequenced with immunoSEQ multiplex PCR; TCRdb's copy has only in-frame clones and lacks some. The table lists around 130,000 clones, just under 80% of them singletons. Sequencing was carried out using peripheral blood. These receptors were collected from a man in his fifties or sixties with active or convalescent COVID-19. The CDR3 runs from the conserved cysteine through the conserved F or W. The order of the fields is J gene, D gene, V gene, CDR3 protein. A D gene is named only where the DNA matches it firmly.

>TRBJ1-6|TRBD1|TRBV7-2
CASSLVGQGPSPLHF
>TRBJ1-6|.|TRBV18
CASSPRQGNSPLHF
>TRBJ1-3|.|TRBV24-1
CATSDFSVRAGNTIYF
>TRBJ1-5|.|TRBV7-2
CASSPSNDNQPQHF
>TRBJ2-7|.|TRBV7-9
CASKGDSYEQYF
>TRBJ1-2|.|TRBV29-1
CSVILGRPPSGYTF
>TRBJ2-6|.|TRBV21-1
CASSKKDRVAPGANVLTF
>TRBJ2-7|TRBD2|TRBV6-5
CASRSGTSGIYEQYF
>TRBJ2-5|TRBD2|TRBV28
CASSLGLATRETQYF
>TRBJ1-4|.|TRBV28
CASSLREGYPVREKLFF
>TRBJ2-1|.|TRBV9
CASSRNNEQFF
>TRBJ2-7|TRBD2|TRBV5-4
CASSFRTSGGGEQYF
>TRBJ2-5|TRBD1|TRBV7-9
CASSLMTGERTQYF
>TRBJ2-7|TRBD1|TRBV28
CASRIGTAYEQYF
>TRBJ2-4|.|TRBV4-1
CASSQAGRNIQYF
>TRBJ1-5|.|TRBV14
CASSQEQRNQPQHF
>TRBJ1-1|.|TRBV29-1
CSVVTRGSWEAFF
>TRBJ2-7|TRBD2|TRBV4-3
CASSQVLPGLAGEGYEQYF
>TRBJ1-4|TRBD1|TRBV19
CASGRDRVLATNEKLFF
>TRBJ2-1|TRBD2|TRBV5-4
CASSLASGRENEQFF
>TRBJ2-3|.|TRBV4-2
CASSRTGDPADTQYF
>TRBJ1-4|TRBD1|TRBV27
CASSRQGSEKLFF
>TRBJ2-7|.|TRBV6-5
CASSSPTGKDEQYF
>TRBJ2-7|.|TRBV6-2/TRBV6-3
CASSHPQGRYEQYF
>TRBJ2-3|TRBD2|TRBV6-5
CASRAGASTDTQYF
>TRBJ1-5|.|TRBV28
CASSRRTYSNQPQHF
>TRBJ2-5|TRBD1|TRBV6-5
CASSYYRTGASETQYF
>TRBJ2-1|TRBD1|TRBV6-6
CASSPGTDHENEQFF
>TRBJ2-1|.|TRBV6-5
CASSYLASRSYNEQFF
>TRBJ1-5|.|TRBV6-2/TRBV6-3
CASSPGQIYNQPQHF
>TRBJ1-5|.|TRBV29-1
CSPGGGCSNQPQHF